This TCR beta chain is from a study of blood T cell repertoires in COVID-19. Study-level information: Samples representing acute and convalescent COVID-19 were sourced from the United States, Italy and Spain. PBMCs, B-cell-depleted T cells, or T cells were the source of the cDNA or gDNA that made up the material.

This CDR3 has 14 amino acids. The germline CDR1 and CDR2 sequences are SEHNR and FQNEAQ (reference sequence). V gave up 5 bases and J gave up 5 bases; unmatched junction bases: 9. Authors' data handling: Estimation of nucleated cell counts relied on the amplification of reference gene primers. The data were produced by immunoSEQ multiplex PCR, yet TCRdb's version contains in-frame clones alone and is incomplete. D and trimming come from the DNA, and the V and J calls and clone size come from that table. The sample shows more than 150,000 clones, around nine tenths of them seen only once. This clone was seen many times.

The source of this sequence is a woman in her late teens or twenties who had recovered from COVID-19. Sequencing was done on a sample of peripheral blood. The chain combines TRBV7-9 with TRBJ2-7; 7 nucleotides match TRBD1. This chain's CDR3 is CASSTMTGIHEQYF. CDR3 DNA: TGTGCCAGCAGCACAATGACAGGGATCCACGAGCAGTACTTC.